The entry below describes one TCR beta chain. Which antigen it targets is not known. No per-base quality is available; no much larger clone lies one base away. The sample is drawn from a study of blood T cell repertoires in COVID-19 (dated by TCRdb to 2020 to 2022). For context, the study as a whole: The collaborator samples originated in the United States, Italy and Spain and spanned the acute and convalescent phases of COVID-19. The material from the prospective study consisted of cDNA or gDNA derived from T cells, B-cell-depleted T cells, or PBMCs. The dataset comprised deeply sampled blood TCRbeta repertoires from subjects exposed to, actively infected with, or recovered from COVID-19. The repertoires were released in a freely available public database meant as a resource for research on the immune response to SARS-CoV-2. Samples came from the ongoing ImmuneRACE study (first 160 participants) plus 1,254 subjects from 6 global collaborators. The sample metadata nearly always contained a de-identified subject ID, COVID-19 status, age in years and sex. Where HLA class I and class II types were available, the types were taken from metadata supplied by the sample provider, not from assay-based typing.

V loses 7 bases at its end and J loses 7 bases; junction bases beyond the gene matches: 7. The CDR1 and CDR2 encoded by the germline V gene are SNHLY and FYNNEI. Including cysteine and phenylalanine, the CDR3 has 14 amino acids. Of the read, only the CDR3 DNA is kept; its 42 bases are in frame from base 1. Overall results and qualifications from the work: Clinical and demographic metadata were provided uncurated, with the amount varying by source and participant.

In the prospective study, participants were about 18 to 100 years old, resided in about two dozen geographic areas of the United States, and were enrolled through a virtual design. In the prospective study, participants were assigned to cohorts based on the clinical history participants reported in a screening survey and a study questionnaire. In the prospective study, mobile phlebotomists collected whole blood, serum and a nasopharyngeal or oropharyngeal swab from each participant. Additional blood draws and questionnaires over a roughly two-month period could optionally be provided by prospective study participants. Before DNA extraction, blood samples from the prospective study were shipped at room temperature or frozen. The immunoSEQ Assay, a bias-controlled multiplex PCR, was used to amplify TCRbeta CDR3 regions from genomic DNA. The authors' pipeline ran thus. The number of nucleated cells in each sample was estimated from the amplification of reference gene primers within the assay. To quantify the absolute abundance of each unique TCRbeta CDR3 rearrangement, sequence reads were collapsed and filtered. Productive Simpson clonality was computed per sample as the square root of Simpson's diversity index over productive rearrangements. Held by TCRdb, this immuneACCESS table contains in-frame sequences only and omits some clones. Under half of the omission traces to an unresolved V gene where checked; the cause of the rest is unknown. That table gives V, J and clone size, and the DNA gave D and trimming. A total of fewer than 450,000 clones appear in this sample, 88% of them only once. In total, the top ten clones hold approximately 2.1% of the sample.

Sequenced sample: PBMCs or T cells enriched from blood (not recorded which). The source of this sequence is a woman aged 40 to 55 with acute COVID-19. The rearrangement combines TRBV2 with TRBJ1-6; TRBD1 agrees with 7 junctional bases. The CDR3 loop reads CASNLQGSNSPLHF. At the DNA level, the sequence is TGTGCCAGCAACCTACAGGGGTCAAATTCACCCCTCCACTTT.